The 15 T cell receptor beta chains reported below all come from one sample, sequenced in a study of blood T cell repertoires in COVID-19. Assay used: immunoSEQ multiplex PCR; TCRdb lists only in-frame clones, some missing. This table holds approximately 82,000 clones, approximately 92% found once. The sequenced sample was peripheral blood. Receptors originate from a woman aged 55 to 70 with active COVID-19.

This chain joins TRBV4-1 and TRBJ2-7; maybe TRBD2 (6 bases). V dropped 4 bases and J dropped 3 bases, with 16 bases sitting between them. The CDR3 spans 15 residues. The germline V gene has CDR1 MGHRA and CDR2 YSYEKL. CDR3 coding DNA: TGCGCCAGCAGCCCAGACGGCCCGGGGGTCTACGAGCAGTACTTC. This gives the protein CASSPDGPGVYEQYF.

This sequence joins TRBV27 and TRBJ1-1, with D uncertain. Trimming took off 2 bases at V and 3 bases at J, with 10 bases between the two ends. The CDR3 contains 14 residues. Germline CDR1 MNHEY, CDR2 SMNVEV (reference sequence). The CDR3 DNA reads TGTGCCAGCAGTTTAAAGCGATGGGACACTGAAGCTTTCTTT. This translates into CASSLKRWDTEAFF.

This rearrangement joins TRBV6-5 to TRBJ1-6; 7 nucleotides agree with TRBD1. J gave up 7 bases and V 7 bases, and 10 bases lay outside the gene matches. Germline V gene sequence: CDR1 MNHEY, CDR2 SVGAGI. This CDR3 region has 15 residues. CDR3 region: CASTWRRDRNSPLHF. In nucleotides, the CDR3 is TGTGCCAGCACCTGGCGCCGGGACAGAAATTCACCCCTCCACTTT.

This rearrangement joins TRBV9 to TRBJ1-1; 7 nucleotides line up with TRBD1. The V gene's germline CDR1 is SGDLS and CDR2 YYNGEE. With V trimmed by 3 bases and J by 4 bases, 6 bases remained unmatched. The CDR3 totals 14 residues. The DNA of the CDR3 is TGTGCCAGCAGCGCCCAGGGGGGTGTCACTGAAGCTTTCTTT. Protein product: CASSAQGGVTEAFF.

This chain connects TRBV19 to TRBJ2-2; 11 bases line up with TRBD1. The V and J ends lost 3 bases and 5 bases, in that order; junction bases with no gene match: 2. Germline V lookup: CDR1 LNHDA, CDR2 SQIVND (reference sequence). The CDR3 sequence is 15 residues long. In DNA, the CDR3 is TGTGCCAGTAGTATTGGGACAGGGGGGACCGGGGAGCTGTTTTTT. Translated: CASSIGTGGTGELFF.

V gene TRBV5-1 combines with J gene TRBJ2-2; 8 bases map to TRBD1. J gave up 4 bases and V 0 bases, and 2 bases lay outside the gene matches. CDR1 is SGHRS, CDR2 YFSETQ, per germline. There are 15 residues in the CDR3. The CDR3 DNA sequence: TGCGCCAGCAGCTTGGAGACAGGGGTCACCGGGGAGCTGTTTTTT. This translates into CASSLETGVTGELFF.

The chain joins TRBV30 to TRBJ2-3; no clear D. The V gene's germline CDR1 is GTSNPN and CDR2 SVGIG (reference sequence). This CDR3 is built from 13 residues. The ends were cut back, 0 bases at V and 1 base at J, with 5 bases in the middle. This chain's CDR3 is CAWSVTGTDTQYF. The CDR3 nucleotides are TGTGCCTGGAGTGTAACAGGCACAGATACGCAGTATTTT.

This rearrangement joins TRBV19 to TRBJ1-5, with 7 bases fitting TRBD1. The CDR3 length is 14 residues. Unmatched junction bases numbered 2, after V lost 1 base and J lost 5 bases. Germline V lookup: CDR1 LNHDA, CDR2 SQIVND (reference sequence). Written as DNA, the CDR3 is TGTGCCAGTAGTATAGGAGGGGGCGATCAGCCCCAGCATTTT. It codes for CASSIGGGDQPQHF.

V usage is TRBV27 and J usage is TRBJ2-5, with TRBD1 matching over 12 bases. Germline CDR1 reads MNHEY; CDR2 reads SMNVEV (reference sequence). The CDR3 is made up of 14 amino acids. The V gene end was trimmed by 6 bases and the J gene end by 4 bases; junction bases not matched to a gene: 3. The CDR3 coding sequence is TGTGCCAGCAGGGGGACAGGGGGCAGAGAGACCCAGTACTTC. It translates to CASRGTGGRETQYF.

The genes are TRBV29-1 and TRBJ2-3; 7 bases line up with TRBD1. From germline, CDR1 is SQVTM and CDR2 ANQGSEA. J lost 2 bases, V lost 4 bases, and 9 bases had no gene match. This CDR3 has 15 residues. The CDR3 protein is CSVGRRDRDTDTQYF. Here the CDR3 DNA reads TGCAGCGTTGGCAGACGGGACAGAGACACAGATACGCAGTATTTT.

The chain is built from TRBV28 and TRBJ2-7; TRBD1 matches at 8 bases. Germline trimming cut 4 bases from V and 3 bases from J; bases unmatched to any gene: 11. Germline CDR1 MDHEN, CDR2 SYDVKM. This CDR3 contains 16 residues. This CDR3 reads CASSSMNPGQDYEQYF. The CDR3 DNA is TGTGCCAGCAGTTCCATGAATCCGGGACAGGACTACGAGCAGTACTTC.

The V gene is TRBV24-1, the J gene TRBJ2-2; D uncertain. This CDR3 is 15 amino acids long. The germline CDR1 and CDR2 sequences are KGHDR and SFDVKD. V lost 1 base to trimming and J lost 3 bases, with 8 bases between them. The CDR3: CATSDFSLDTGELFF. CDR3 in DNA: TGTGCCACCAGTGATTTTAGCTTGGACACCGGGGAGCTGTTTTTT.

The chain uses TRBV19 and TRBJ2-7, with 10 bases that match TRBD1. The CDR3 consists of 15 residues. The V segment lost 7 bases and the J segment 4 bases; nucleotides outside the gene matches: 10. Germline-derived CDR1 and CDR2 are LNHDA and SQIVND (reference sequence). DNA of the CDR3: TGTGCCAGTACCCTAGGGGGACAGGGGTCGTACGAGCAGTACTTC. Encoded protein: CASTLGGQGSYEQYF. The entire variable domain, with the rest obtained from reference TRBV19 and TRBJ2-7, is as follows: DGGITQSPKYLFRKEGQNVTLSCEQNLNHDAMYWYRQDPGQGLRLIYYSQIVNDFQKGDIAEGYSVSREKKESFPLTVTSAQKNPTAFYLCASTLGGQGSYEQYFGPGTRLTVT.

J is TRBJ1-1 and V is TRBV2; TRBD1 might be the D (6 bases). Germline lookup yields CDR1 SNHLY and CDR2 FYNNEI. This CDR3 is 14 amino acids long. V gave up 5 bases and J gave up 4 bases, with 14 bases separating them. CDR3 sequence reads: CASSLGGGGTEAFF. CDR3 nucleotides: TGTGCCAGCAGTCTCGGAGGGGGGGGCACTGAAGCTTTCTTT.

This clone was seen more than once but under ten times. This chain links TRBV6-2 or TRBV6-3 with TRBJ2-2; 9 nucleotides match TRBD2. This CDR3 spans 15 amino acids. V was clipped by 4 bases and J by 4 bases; unmatched bases: 4. Germline assignment: CDR1 MNHEY and CDR2 SVGEGT. The CDR3 DNA follows: TGTGCCAGCAGTTCGCGCGGGGGGGGCACCGGGGAGCTGTTTTTT. Translation: CASSSRGGGTGELFF.